These 8 T cell receptor beta chains originate from one sample sequenced in a study of T cells in Graves' hyperthyroidism and ophthalmopathy. Template material for amplifying TCR beta CDR3 regions consisted of RNA transcripts. The HTBI primer set was used in a first-round RT-PCR of the TCR CDR3. TCRdb used MiXCR to reprocess the multiplex PCR reads, holding one entry per CDR3 protein. The table has nearly 750,000 distinct CDR3 sequences, roughly 32% seen once. Sequenced material: blood. Source of these receptors: a woman aged 40 to 49 with Graves' hyperthyroidism.

This clonotype was recorded many times. The chain joins TRBV7-3 to TRBJ2-6, with D perhaps TRBD2 (5 bases). The CDR3 has 18 amino acids. Between the trimmed V and J ends, which lost 5 bases and 0 bases, there was a span of 17 bases. Germline V CDR1 and CDR2: SGHTA, FQGTGA. The CDR3 is CASSNHDRDGSGANVLTF. In nucleotides, the CDR3 is TGTGCCAGCAGCAATCATGACCGGGATGGCTCTGGGGCCAACGTCCTGACTTTC. The full variable domain, with the rest looked up from reference TRBV7-3 and TRBJ2-6, is GAGVSQTPSNKVTEKGKYVELRCDPISGHTALYWYRQSLGQGPEFLIYFQGTGAADDSGLPNDRFFAVRPEGSVSTLKIQRTERGDSAVYLCASSNHDRDGSGANVLTFGAGSRLTVL.

This clonotype was observed at least ten times. CDR3 sequence (DNA): TGTGCCAGCAGCTTAGTGCAGGGGTATAATTCACCCCTCCACTTT. Amino acids: CASSLVQGYNSPLHF. This chain uses TRBV7-9 with TRBJ1-6; possible D gene TRBD1, 6 bases. The CDR3 is 15 amino acids. Trimming cost V 1 base and J 4 bases, with 8 bases left between them. Per germline, CDR1 SEHNR and CDR2 FQNEAQ (reference sequence). Full variable domain (outside the CDR3, taken from reference TRBV7-9 and TRBJ1-6): DTGVSQNPRHKITKRGQNVTFRCDPISEHNRLYWYRQTLGQGPEFLTYFQNEAQLEKSRLLSDRFSAERPKGSFSTLEIQRTEQGDSAMYLCASSLVQGYNSPLHFGNGTRLTVT.

The sample holds many counts of this clonotype. The V and J genes are TRBV2 and TRBJ1-5; D might be TRBD1 (5 bases). The CDR3 extends over 13 amino acids. V lost 6 bases to trimming and J lost 4 bases, with 10 bases between them. Germline assignment: CDR1 SNHLY and CDR2 FYNNEI. The CDR3 bases are TGTGCCAGCAGGGGACGGGCTAATCAGCCCCAGCATTTT. The encoded protein is CASRGRANQPQHF.

As to this clonotype: One junction end disagrees with the germline gene, perhaps due to a read error. J is TRBJ1-2 and V is TRBV11-2; D might be TRBD1 (5 bases). CDR3 length: 15 amino acids. Looked up from germline, CDR1 is SGHAT and CDR2 is FQNNGV. The chain's CDR3 is CASRFRGADLFGYTF. The CDR3, as DNA: TGTGCCAGCCGCTTCCGGGGCGCCGACCTCTTTGGCTACACCTTC.

V gene TRBV7-2 combines with J gene TRBJ1-4, with 7 bases identical to TRBD1. This CDR3 contains 15 residues. CDR1 is SGHTA, CDR2 FQGNSA, per germline. The junction had 9 bases not matched to a gene; V was cut back by 3 bases and J by 8 bases. The CDR3 nucleotides read TGTGCCAGCAGCTTGGTCGGGGACAGCCGGGAAAAACTGTTTTTT. This encodes CASSLVGDSREKLFF.

This clonotype was detected a few times. This rearrangement joins TRBV9 to TRBJ1-1; D is perhaps TRBD1 (5 bases). Trimming took off 0 bases at V and 8 bases at J, with 14 bases between the two ends. The germline CDR1 and CDR2 sequences are SGDLS and YYNGEE. The CDR3 spans 14 residues. This chain's CDR3 is CASSVVGEAIEAFF. The DNA for the CDR3 is TGTGCCAGCAGCGTAGTGGGGGAGGCGATAGAAGCTTTCTTT.

This clonotype was seen ten or more times. The chain uses TRBV29-1 and TRBJ2-7; possibly TRBD1 for D (6 bases). With 6 bases removed from V and 7 bases from J, the gap between germline ends came to 16 bases. Germline values: CDR1 SQVTM, CDR2 ANQGSEA. This CDR3 is 12 amino acids long. Written as DNA, the CDR3 is TGCAGCGTCAACGGACAGTCCAATGAGCAGTACTTC. Protein: CSVNGQSNEQYF.

Worth noting for this clonotype: Given a much more abundant clone one base away, this may be a read error. The chain has TRBV2 and TRBJ1-2; D is perhaps TRBD1 (5 bases). Germline-derived CDR1 and CDR2 are SNHLY and FYNNEI. The CDR3 is made up of 17 amino acids. In nucleotides, the CDR3 is TGTGCCGGCAGCAGCTCGACAGTCGGTGGTTCCCACTATGGCTACACCTTC. Protein product: CAGSSSTVGGSHYGYTF.